What follows are 19 T cell receptor beta chains derived from one specimen sequenced in a study of long-term antiretroviral therapy in people with HIV. It was version v3.0 of the immunoSEQ assay that was run at survey level. Here immunoSEQ multiplex PCR was the method, and the copy in TCRdb shows in-frame clones only, minus some. The table lists tens of thousands of clones, 70% to 90% of them singletons, with roughly 7% in the top ten. The source material was unsorted PBMCs, sampled roughly 5 years before starting antiretroviral therapy. All receptors come from a man between 50 and 59 years old with HIV.

The chain joins TRBV9 to TRBJ2-1; D is possibly TRBD1 (7 bases). Trimming cost V 4 bases and J 9 bases, with 20 bases left between them. Germline V gene sequence: CDR1 SGDLS, CDR2 YYNGEE. This CDR3 has 15 residues. CDR3 loop: CASSPGGTPWGEQFF. CDR3 bases: TGTGCCAGCAGCCCAGGGGGGACGCCATGGGGTGAGCAGTTCTTC.

The chain carries TRBV4-3 and TRBJ2-7, with D hard to call. CDR1 and CDR2 from the germline V gene are LGHNA and YSLEER. With 0 bases removed from V and 2 bases from J, the gap between germline ends came to 8 bases. This CDR3 comprises 14 residues. CDR3 residues: CASSQEPGTYEQYF. The CDR3, as DNA: TGCGCCAGCAGCCAAGAACCAGGTACCTACGAGCAGTACTTC.

The chain is built from TRBV5-1 and TRBJ1-1; the D gene is possibly TRBD1 (5 bases). The germline V gene has CDR1 SGHRS and CDR2 YFSETQ. The CDR3 totals 15 residues. Trimming left V 4 bases short and J 5 bases short, with 18 bases between. The CDR3 loop is CASSPGAIMGTEAFF. The CDR3 DNA reads as TGCGCCAGCAGCCCTGGGGCGATTATGGGGACTGAAGCTTTCTTT.

The chain is built from TRBV9 and TRBJ1-5; a possible D gene is TRBD1 (6 bases). Germline V gene sequence: CDR1 SGDLS, CDR2 YYNGEE. This CDR3 contains 13 residues. V lost 4 bases to trimming and J lost 9 bases, with 14 bases between them. In DNA form, the CDR3 reads TGTGCCAGCAGCCCACAGGGTGGCGGGCCCCAGCATTTT. Protein: CASSPQGGGPQHF.

The gene calls are TRBV6-6 and TRBJ2-5; TRBD2 matches at 10 bases. Germline V gene data show CDR1 as MNHNY and CDR2 as SVGAGI (reference sequence). V trimming: 6 bases; J trimming: 5 bases; junction bases outside the gene matches: 12. The CDR3 has 16 residues. CDR3 DNA sequence: TGTGCCAGCAGCATTTGGAGACTAGCGGGTTCGGAGACCCAGTACTTC. Its protein product is CASSIWRLAGSETQYF.

The rearrangement links TRBV19 to TRBJ2-7; a possible D gene is TRBD1 (6 bases). The germline V and J ends were trimmed by 4 bases and 5 bases, with 15 bases remaining between them. The V gene's germline CDR1 is LNHDA and CDR2 SQIVND (reference sequence). The CDR3 consists of 14 residues. As DNA, the CDR3 is TGTGCCAGTAGTACCACAACACAGGGACACGAGCAGTACTTC. Protein product: CASSTTTQGHEQYF. Variable domain in full (rest from reference TRBV19 and TRBJ2-7): DGGITQSPKYLFRKEGQNVTLSCEQNLNHDAMYWYRQDPGQGLRLIYYSQIVNDFQKGDIAEGYSVSREKKESFPLTVTSAQKNPTAFYLCASSTTTQGHEQYFGPGTRLTVT.

The V gene is TRBV6-1, the J gene TRBJ1-2; D is possibly TRBD1 (6 bases). V lost 1 base and J 4 bases, leaving 10 bases between the germline ends. This CDR3 is built from 14 residues. Looked up from germline, CDR1 is MNHNS and CDR2 is SASEGT. CDR3 in amino acids: CASSEVDRIYGYTF. CDR3 DNA sequence: TGTGCCAGCAGTGAAGTCGACAGGATCTATGGCTACACCTTC.

This clone was observed a few times. The rearrangement uses TRBV6-1 and TRBJ2-5; D is unresolved. V was clipped by 7 bases and J by 5 bases, with 5 bases between them. CDR3 length equals 10 residues. CDR1 is MNHNS and CDR2 is SASEGT in the germline V gene. CDR3 region: CASNRETQYF. CDR3 nucleotide sequence: TGTGCCAGCAATAGGGAGACCCAGTACTTC.

The V gene is TRBV29-1, the J gene TRBJ2-7, with 7 bases aligning to TRBD1. There are 12 residues in the CDR3. Germline loops: CDR1 SQVTM, CDR2 ANQGSEA. The trim removed 5 bases at V and 5 bases at J, leaving 6 bases unmatched. The CDR3 nucleotides read TGCAGCGTTAAGACAGGGACCGACGAGCAGTACTTC. Its protein is CSVKTGTDEQYF.

This clone appeared a few times. The rearrangement uses TRBV7-2 and TRBJ1-5, with D possibly matching TRBD1 (5 bases). Germline CDR1 SGHTA, CDR2 FQGNSA. With 5 bases removed from V and 5 bases from J, the gap between germline ends came to 13 bases. The CDR3 totals 14 residues. The CDR3 sequence is CASSLRGGDQPQHF. CDR3 coding DNA: TGTGCCAGCAGCCTTCGGGGAGGGGATCAGCCCCAGCATTTT.

CDR3 nucleotides: TGCGCCAGCAGCCTTCCTCCCGGACAGGGAGAGACCCAGTACTTC. It yields the protein CASSLPPGQGETQYF. The V and J genes are TRBV5-1 and TRBJ2-5, with 8 bases matching TRBD1. Germline CDR1 is SGHRS and CDR2 is YFSETQ. The V gene end was trimmed by 4 bases and the J gene end by 4 bases; junction bases not matched to a gene: 9. The CDR3 is 15 amino acids.

The genes are TRBV5-1 and TRBJ2-4; D not certain. The V end lost 1 base, the J end lost 0 bases, and 14 bases lay between the germline ends. The CDR3 is 17 amino acids. Germline CDR1 reads SGHRS; CDR2 reads YFSETQ. The CDR3 loop is CASSLTQAGVAKNIQYF. The DNA for the CDR3 is TGCGCCAGCAGCTTGACGCAGGCAGGAGTAGCCAAAAACATTCAGTACTTC.

The chain combines TRBV2 with TRBJ1-1; D possibly corresponds to TRBD1 (5 bases). Trimming took 8 bases from V and 1 from J, leaving 5 bases between them. CDR3 length: 11 amino acids. The germline gives CDR1 SNHLY, CDR2 FYNNEI. CDR3 residues: CASGGNTEAFF. The CDR3 DNA is TGTGCCAGCGGGGGGAACACTGAAGCTTTCTTT.

The chain links TRBV7-9 to TRBJ2-1; D unresolved. Trimming cost V 1 base and J 15 bases, with 13 bases left between them. This CDR3 is 12 amino acids long. Germline V gives CDR1 SEHNR, CDR2 FQNEAQ (reference sequence). As DNA, the CDR3 is TGTGCCAGCAGCTTAGAGTTCTTCATAGGGTTCTTC. Amino acid sequence: CASSLEFFIGFF.

This clone was counted a few times. V usage is TRBV27 and J usage is TRBJ1-1, with D unclear. The ends were cut back, 5 bases at V and 3 bases at J, with 10 bases in the middle. In germline, CDR1 is MNHEY, CDR2 SMNVEV (reference sequence). CDR3 length: 13 amino acids. The CDR3 DNA reads as TGTGCCAGCAGTCAAGGACCGGACACTGAAGCTTTCTTT. Translating gives CASSQGPDTEAFF.

This rearrangement joins TRBV7-9 to TRBJ2-1, with D possibly being TRBD2 (6 bases). CDR1 and CDR2 (germline): SEHNR, FQNEAQ (reference sequence). The CDR3 totals 16 residues. Trimming cost V 6 bases and J 0 bases, with 15 bases left between them. CDR3 sequence (DNA): TGTGCCAGCAGTTTAAGCCGCGGGATCTCCTACAATGAGCAGTTCTTC. This encodes CASSLSRGISYNEQFF.

This chain joins TRBV5-1 and TRBJ2-3; D unclear. The V gene lost 0 bases and the J gene lost 4 bases, with 9 bases spanning the gap. The CDR3 spans 14 residues. Germline V CDR1 and CDR2: SGHRS, YFSETQ. The CDR3 protein is CASSLAASPDTQYF. CDR3 in DNA: TGCGCCAGCAGCTTGGCCGCCAGCCCAGATACGCAGTATTTT.

The chain combines TRBV7-8 with TRBJ1-5; no clear D gene. CDR1 and CDR2 from the germline V gene are SGHVS and FQNEAQ. CDR3 size: 13 residues. V lost 1 base and J 4 bases, leaving 5 bases between the germline ends. CDR3 in amino acids: CASSLVVNQPQHF. CDR3 bases: TGTGCCAGCAGCTTAGTAGTTAATCAGCCCCAGCATTTT.

This clone was recorded once. CDR3 coding DNA: TGTGCCAGCAGCTCTAACTCCAGCGGGAGCTCCTACAATGAGCAGTTCTTC. Its translation: CASSSNSSGSSYNEQFF. This sequence joins TRBV11-3 and TRBJ2-1; the match to TRBD2 covers 8 bases. Germline CDR1 reads SGHNT; CDR2 reads YENEEA. The ends lost 4 bases at V and 0 bases at J; junction bases unmatched: 8. This CDR3 contains 17 residues.